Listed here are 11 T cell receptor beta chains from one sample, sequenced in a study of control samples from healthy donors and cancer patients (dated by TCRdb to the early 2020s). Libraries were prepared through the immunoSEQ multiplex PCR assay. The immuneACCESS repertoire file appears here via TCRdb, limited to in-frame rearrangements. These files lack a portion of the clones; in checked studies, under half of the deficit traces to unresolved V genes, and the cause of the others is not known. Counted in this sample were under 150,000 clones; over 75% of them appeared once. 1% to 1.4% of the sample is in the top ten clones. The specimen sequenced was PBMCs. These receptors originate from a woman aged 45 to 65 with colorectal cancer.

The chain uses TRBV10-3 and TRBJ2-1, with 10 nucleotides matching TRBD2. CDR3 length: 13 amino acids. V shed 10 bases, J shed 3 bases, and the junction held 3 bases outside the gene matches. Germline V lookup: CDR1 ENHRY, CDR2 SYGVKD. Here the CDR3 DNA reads TGTGCCACCGGACTAGCGGACTACAATGAGCAGTTCTTC. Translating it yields CATGLADYNEQFF.

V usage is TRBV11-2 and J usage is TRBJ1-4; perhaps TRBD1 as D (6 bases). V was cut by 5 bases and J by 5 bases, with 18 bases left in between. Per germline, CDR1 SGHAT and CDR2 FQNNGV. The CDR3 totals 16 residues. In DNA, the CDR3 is TGTGCCAGCAGCCAAAGAAGGGGGGGCATGAATGAAAAACTGTTTTTT. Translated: CASSQRRGGMNEKLFF. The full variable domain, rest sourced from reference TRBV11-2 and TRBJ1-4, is EAGVAQSPRYKIIEKRQSVAFWCNPISGHATLYWYQQILGQGPKLLIQFQNNGVVDDSQLPKDRFSAERLKGVDSTLKIQPAKLEDSAVYLCASSQRRGGMNEKLFFGSGTQLSVL.

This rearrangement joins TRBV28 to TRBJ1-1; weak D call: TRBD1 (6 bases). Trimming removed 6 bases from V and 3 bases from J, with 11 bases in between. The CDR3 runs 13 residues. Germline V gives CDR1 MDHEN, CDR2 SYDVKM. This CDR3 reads CASSGDTDTEAFF. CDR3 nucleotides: TGTGCCAGCAGCGGGGACACCGACACTGAAGCTTTCTTT.

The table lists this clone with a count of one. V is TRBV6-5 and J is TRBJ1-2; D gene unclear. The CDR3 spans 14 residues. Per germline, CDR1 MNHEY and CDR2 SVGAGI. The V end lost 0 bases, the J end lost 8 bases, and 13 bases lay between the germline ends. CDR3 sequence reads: CASSYSSAFGGYTF. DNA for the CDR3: TGTGCCAGCAGTTACTCGAGTGCGTTTGGGGGCTACACCTTC.

The CDR3 sequence is CASSFRDRDTEAFF. CDR3 nucleotide sequence: TGTGCCAGCAGCTTTAGGGACAGGGACACTGAAGCTTTCTTT. The chain combines TRBV5-4 with TRBJ1-1, with TRBD1 matching 9 bases. Looked up from germline, CDR1 is SGHNT and CDR2 is YYREEE (reference sequence). The CDR3 runs to 14 residues. The V and J ends lost 2 bases and 3 bases, in that order; junction bases with no gene match: 2.

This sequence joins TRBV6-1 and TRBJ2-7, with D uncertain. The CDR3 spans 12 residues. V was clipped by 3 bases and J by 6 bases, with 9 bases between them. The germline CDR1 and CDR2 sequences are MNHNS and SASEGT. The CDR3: CASSEYRSEQYF. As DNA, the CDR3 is TGTGCCAGCAGTGAGTATCGGAGCGAGCAGTACTTC.

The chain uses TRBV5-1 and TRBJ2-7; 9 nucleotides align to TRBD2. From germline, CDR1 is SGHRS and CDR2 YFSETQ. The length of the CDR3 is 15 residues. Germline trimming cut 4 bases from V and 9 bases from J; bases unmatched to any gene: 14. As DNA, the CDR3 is TGCGCCAGCAGCCTAGGGACTAGCAGGGGGGCGGGGCAGTACTTC. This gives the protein CASSLGTSRGAGQYF.

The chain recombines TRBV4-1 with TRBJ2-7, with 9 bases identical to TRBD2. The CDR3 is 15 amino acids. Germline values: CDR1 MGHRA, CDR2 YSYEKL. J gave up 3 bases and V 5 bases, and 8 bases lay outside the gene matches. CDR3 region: CASSYRTSASYEQYF. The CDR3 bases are TGCGCCAGCAGCTACCGGACTAGCGCAAGCTACGAGCAGTACTTC.

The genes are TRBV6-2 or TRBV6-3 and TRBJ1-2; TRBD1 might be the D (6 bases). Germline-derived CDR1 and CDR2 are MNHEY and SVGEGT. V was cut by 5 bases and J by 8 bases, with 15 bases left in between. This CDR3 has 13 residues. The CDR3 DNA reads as TGTGCCAGCAGTATCGACAGGACACTAGGCTACACCTTC. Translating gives CASSIDRTLGYTF.

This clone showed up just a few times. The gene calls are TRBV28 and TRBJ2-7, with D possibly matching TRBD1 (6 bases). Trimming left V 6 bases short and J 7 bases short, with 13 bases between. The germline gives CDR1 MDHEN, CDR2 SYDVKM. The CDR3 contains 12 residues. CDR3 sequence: CASRTTGREQYF. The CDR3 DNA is TGTGCCAGCAGGACGACAGGACGGGAGCAGTACTTC.

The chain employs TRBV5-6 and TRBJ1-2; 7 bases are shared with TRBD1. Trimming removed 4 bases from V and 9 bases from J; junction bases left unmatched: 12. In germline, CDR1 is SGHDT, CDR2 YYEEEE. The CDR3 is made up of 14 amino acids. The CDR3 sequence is CASSPRGQPLSYTF. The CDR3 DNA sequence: TGTGCCAGCAGCCCCCGGGGACAGCCCTTGAGCTACACCTTC.